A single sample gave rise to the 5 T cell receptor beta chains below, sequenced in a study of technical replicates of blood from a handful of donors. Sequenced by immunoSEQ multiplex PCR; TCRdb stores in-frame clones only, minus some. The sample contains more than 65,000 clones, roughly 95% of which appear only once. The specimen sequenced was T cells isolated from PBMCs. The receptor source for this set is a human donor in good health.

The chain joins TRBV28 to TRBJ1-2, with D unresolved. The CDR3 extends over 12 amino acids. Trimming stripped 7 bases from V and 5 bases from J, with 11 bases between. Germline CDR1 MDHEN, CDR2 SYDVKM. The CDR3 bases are TGTGCCAGCACAAAGGGCGGGTATGGCTACACCTTC. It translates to CASTKGGYGYTF.

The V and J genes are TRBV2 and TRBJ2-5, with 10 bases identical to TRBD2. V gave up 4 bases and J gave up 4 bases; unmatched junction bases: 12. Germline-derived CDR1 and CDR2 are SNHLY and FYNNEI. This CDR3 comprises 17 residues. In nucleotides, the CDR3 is TGTGCCAGCAGTGGGGGGTTAGCGGGAGGCGGGGGAGAGACCCAGTACTTC. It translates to CASSGGLAGGGGETQYF.

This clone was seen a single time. CDR3: CAIPLAGVGNIQYF. CDR3 DNA sequence: TGTGCGATTCCTCTAGCGGGAGTCGGAAACATTCAGTACTTC. The rearrangement uses TRBV2 and TRBJ2-4; 10 bases align to TRBD2. There are 14 residues in the CDR3. Germline loops: CDR1 SNHLY, CDR2 FYNNEI.

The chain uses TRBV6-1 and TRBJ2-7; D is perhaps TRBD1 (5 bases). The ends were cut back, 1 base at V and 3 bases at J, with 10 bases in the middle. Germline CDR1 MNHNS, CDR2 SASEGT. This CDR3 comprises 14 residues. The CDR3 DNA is TGTGCCAGCAGTGAAGGGCAGGGCGGCTACGAGCAGTACTTC. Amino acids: CASSEGQGGYEQYF.

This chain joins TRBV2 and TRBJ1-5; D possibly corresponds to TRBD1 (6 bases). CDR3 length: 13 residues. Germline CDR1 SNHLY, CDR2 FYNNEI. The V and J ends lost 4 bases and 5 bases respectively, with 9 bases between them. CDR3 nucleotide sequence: TGTGCCAGCAGTGCGACAGGCTATCAGCCCCAGCATTTT. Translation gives CASSATGYQPQHF.